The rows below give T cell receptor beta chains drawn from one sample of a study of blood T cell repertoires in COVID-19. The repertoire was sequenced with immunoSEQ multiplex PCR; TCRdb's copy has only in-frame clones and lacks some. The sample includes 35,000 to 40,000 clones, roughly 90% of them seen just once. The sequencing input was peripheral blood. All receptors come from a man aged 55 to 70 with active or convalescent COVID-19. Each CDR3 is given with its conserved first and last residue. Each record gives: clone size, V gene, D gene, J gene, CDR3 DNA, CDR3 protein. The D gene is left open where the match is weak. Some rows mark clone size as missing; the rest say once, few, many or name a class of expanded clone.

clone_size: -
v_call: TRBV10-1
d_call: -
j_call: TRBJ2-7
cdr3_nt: TGCGCCAGCAGTGAGATTGGGCGAGCCTACGAGCAGTACTTC
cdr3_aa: CASSEIGRAYEQYF

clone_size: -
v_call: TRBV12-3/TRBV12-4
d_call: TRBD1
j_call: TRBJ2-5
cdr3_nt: TGTGCCAGCAGTTTAAGACAGGGAGCCCAGTACTTC
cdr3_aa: CASSLRQGAQYF

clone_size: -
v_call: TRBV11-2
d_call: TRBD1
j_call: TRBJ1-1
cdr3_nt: TGTGCCAGCAGCGAGGGGACAGGGTGGAACACTGAAGCTTTCTTT
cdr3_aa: CASSEGTGWNTEAFF

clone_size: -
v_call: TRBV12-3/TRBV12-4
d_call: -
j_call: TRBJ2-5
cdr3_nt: TGTGCCAGCAGTTTTCAGGGCCCTGAGACCCAGTACTTC
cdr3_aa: CASSFQGPETQYF

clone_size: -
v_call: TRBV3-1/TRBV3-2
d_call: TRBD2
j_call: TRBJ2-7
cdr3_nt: TGTGCCAGCAGCCACCATAGCGGGGGTAAAAACGAGCAGTACTTC
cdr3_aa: CASSHHSGGKNEQYF

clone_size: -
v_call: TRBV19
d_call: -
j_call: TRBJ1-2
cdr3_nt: TGTGCCAGTAGTAACTTCGGGGAAAACTATGGCTACACCTTC
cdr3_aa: CASSNFGENYGYTF

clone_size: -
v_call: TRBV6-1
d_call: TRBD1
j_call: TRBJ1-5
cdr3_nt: TGTGCCAGCAGTGGGCCCAGCCGGACAGGGGGCGCCGGCAATCAGCCCCAGCATTTT
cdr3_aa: CASSGPSRTGGAGNQPQHF

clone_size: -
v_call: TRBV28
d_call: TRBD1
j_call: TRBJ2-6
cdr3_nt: TGTGCCAGCAGGGGACAGGTTCCTGGGGCCAACGTCCTGACTTTC
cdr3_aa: CASRGQVPGANVLTF

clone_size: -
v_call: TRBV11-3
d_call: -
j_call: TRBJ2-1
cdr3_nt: TGTGCCAGCAGCTTAAACCAACGGGGCTACAATGAGCAGTTCTTC
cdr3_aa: CASSLNQRGYNEQFF

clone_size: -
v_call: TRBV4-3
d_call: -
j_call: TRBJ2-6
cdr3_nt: TGCGCCAGCAGCCAAGATTCGGGGAGCTCTGGGGCCAACGTCCTGACTTTC
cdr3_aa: CASSQDSGSSGANVLTF

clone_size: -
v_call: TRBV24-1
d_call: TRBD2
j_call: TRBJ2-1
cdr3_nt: TGTGCCACCGCGGGAGCGGGGGTGGGTTACAATGGTGAGCAGTTCTTC
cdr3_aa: CATAGAGVGYNGEQFF

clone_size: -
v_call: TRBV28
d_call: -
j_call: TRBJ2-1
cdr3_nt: TGTGCCAGCAGTTTAGTGTCTAGCGAGCTCTACAATGAGCAGTTCTTC
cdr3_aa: CASSLVSSELYNEQFF

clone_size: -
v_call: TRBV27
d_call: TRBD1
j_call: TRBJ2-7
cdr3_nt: TGTGCCAGCAGTTGGACAGGGGGCAGGTCCTACGAGCAGTACTTC
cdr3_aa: CASSWTGGRSYEQYF

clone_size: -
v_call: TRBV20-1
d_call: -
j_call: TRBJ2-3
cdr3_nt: TGCAGTGCTAGTTCGGGAGTACCTAGCACAGATACGCAGTATTTT
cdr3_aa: CSASSGVPSTDTQYF

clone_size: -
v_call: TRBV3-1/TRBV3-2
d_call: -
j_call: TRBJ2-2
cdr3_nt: TGTGCCAGCAGCCAAGAGAAGGGGGTAGGCACCGGGGAGCTGTTTTTT
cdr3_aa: CASSQEKGVGTGELFF

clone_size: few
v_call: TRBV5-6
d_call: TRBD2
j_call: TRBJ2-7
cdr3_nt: TGTGCCAGCAGCCCCGGGACTAGCGCCTCCTACGAGCAGTACTTC
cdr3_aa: CASSPGTSASYEQYF

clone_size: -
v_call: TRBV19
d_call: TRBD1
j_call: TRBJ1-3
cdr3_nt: TGTGCCAGTAGCAGGACAGGGACTGGATCTGGAAACACCATATATTTT
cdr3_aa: CASSRTGTGSGNTIYF

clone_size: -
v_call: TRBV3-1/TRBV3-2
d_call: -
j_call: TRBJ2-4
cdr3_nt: TGTGCCAGCAGCGCCGGGGGGCCTCTAGCCAAAAACATTCAGTACTTC
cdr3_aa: CASSAGGPLAKNIQYF

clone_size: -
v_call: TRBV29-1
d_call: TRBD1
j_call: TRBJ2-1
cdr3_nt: TGCAGCGCCGGAGGTCCCGGACAGGGGGCCGCCGATGAGCAGTTCTTC
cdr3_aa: CSAGGPGQGAADEQFF

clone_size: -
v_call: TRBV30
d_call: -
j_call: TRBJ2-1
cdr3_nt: TGTGCCTGGACTTCCAGCTCCTACAATGAGCAGTTCTTC
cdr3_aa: CAWTSSSYNEQFF

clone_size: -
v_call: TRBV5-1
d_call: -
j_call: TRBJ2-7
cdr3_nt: TGCGCCAGCAGCTTGGCCCAAGAACGAGAGAGGTACTTC
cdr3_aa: CASSLAQERERYF

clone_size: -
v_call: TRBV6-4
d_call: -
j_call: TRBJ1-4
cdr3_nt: TGTGCCAGCAGTGGCGGTTACGGGAGGTGGGAAAAACTGTTTTTT
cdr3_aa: CASSGGYGRWEKLFF

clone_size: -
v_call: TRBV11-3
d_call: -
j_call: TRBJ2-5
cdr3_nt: TGTGCCAGCAGCTTAGGGCAGGCTAACCAAGAGACCCAGTACTTC
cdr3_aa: CASSLGQANQETQYF

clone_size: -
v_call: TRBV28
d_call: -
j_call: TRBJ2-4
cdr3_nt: TGTGCCAGCAGTACCAGGGGGGTCCTAGCCAAAAACATTCAGTACTTC
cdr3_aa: CASSTRGVLAKNIQYF

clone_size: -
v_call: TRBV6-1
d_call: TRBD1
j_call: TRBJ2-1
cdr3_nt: TGTGCCAGCAGTGAAATGGGACAGGGGGCGGGAAATGAGCAGTTCTTC
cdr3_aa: CASSEMGQGAGNEQFF

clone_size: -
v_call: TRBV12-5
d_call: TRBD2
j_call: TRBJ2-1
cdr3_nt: TGTGCTAGTGGTTTATCTAGCGGGAGGGCCGGGAATGAGCAGTTCTTC
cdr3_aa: CASGLSSGRAGNEQFF

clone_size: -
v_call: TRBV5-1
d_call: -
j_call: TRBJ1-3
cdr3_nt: TGCGCCAGCAGCTTGGCCGGGACTCGCTTTGGAAACACCATATATTTT
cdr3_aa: CASSLAGTRFGNTIYF

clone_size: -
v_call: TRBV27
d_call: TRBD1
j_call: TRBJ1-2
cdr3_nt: TGTGCCAGCAGTTACCGGGACAGGGGCCATGGCTACACCTTC
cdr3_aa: CASSYRDRGHGYTF

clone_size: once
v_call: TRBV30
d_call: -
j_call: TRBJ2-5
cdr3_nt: TGTGCCTGGAGTGTAGGCGGTCTGTACCAAGAGACCCAGTACTTC
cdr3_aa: CAWSVGGLYQETQYF

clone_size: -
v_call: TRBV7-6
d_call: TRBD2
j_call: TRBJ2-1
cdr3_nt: TGTGCCAGCAGCATCGGACTAGCGGGGGAACTCCCCAAACCTCGTGAGCAGTTCTTC
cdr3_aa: CASSIGLAGELPKPREQFF

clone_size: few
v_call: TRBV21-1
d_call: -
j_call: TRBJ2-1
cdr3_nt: TGTGCCAGCAGCAAACTGATCCGGAATGAGCAGTTCTTC
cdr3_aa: CASSKLIRNEQFF

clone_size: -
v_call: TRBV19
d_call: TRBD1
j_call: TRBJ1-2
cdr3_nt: TGTGCCAGTAGTGCCCGGGACAGGGTGATTGAAGGCTACACCTTC
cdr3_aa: CASSARDRVIEGYTF

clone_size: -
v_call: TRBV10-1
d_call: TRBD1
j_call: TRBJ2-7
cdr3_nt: TGCGCCAGCAGTGATCCGGGGACAGGCGACTACGAGCAGTACTTC
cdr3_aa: CASSDPGTGDYEQYF

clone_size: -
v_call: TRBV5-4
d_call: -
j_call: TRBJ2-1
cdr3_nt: TGTGCCAGCACCACCGGGACTCTCTCCTACAATGAGCAGTTCTTC
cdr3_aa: CASTTGTLSYNEQFF

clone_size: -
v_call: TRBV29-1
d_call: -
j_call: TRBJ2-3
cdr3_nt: TGCAGCGTAGCTAAAGGGGGGACAGAATCAGATACGCAGTATTTT
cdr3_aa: CSVAKGGTESDTQYF

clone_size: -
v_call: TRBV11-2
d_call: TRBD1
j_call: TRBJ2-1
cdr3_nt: TGTGCCAGCAGCTTAGATACCGGGACAGGCGCCAATGAGCAGTTCTTC
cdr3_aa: CASSLDTGTGANEQFF

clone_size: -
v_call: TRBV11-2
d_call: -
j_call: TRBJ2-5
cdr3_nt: TGTGCCAGCAGCTTAGCCCGCCAAGAGACCCAGTACTTC
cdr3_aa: CASSLARQETQYF

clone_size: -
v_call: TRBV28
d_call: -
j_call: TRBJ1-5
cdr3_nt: TGTGCCAGCAGTTTGCGACTGGCTGGTCAGCCCCAGCATTTT
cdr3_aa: CASSLRLAGQPQHF

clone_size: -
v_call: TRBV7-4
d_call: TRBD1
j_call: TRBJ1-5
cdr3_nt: TGTGCCAGCAGCCTCTCGGACAGGAACCTCGAGCAGCCCCAGCATTTT
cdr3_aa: CASSLSDRNLEQPQHF

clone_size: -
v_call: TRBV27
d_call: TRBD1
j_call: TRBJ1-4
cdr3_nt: TGTGCCAGCAGTCCCTTAACGGGACAGTCTGAAAAACTGTTTTTT
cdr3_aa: CASSPLTGQSEKLFF

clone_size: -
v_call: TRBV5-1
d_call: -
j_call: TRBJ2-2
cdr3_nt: TGCGCCAGCAGCTCCCCACGTAGCGGAGGGAACACCGGGGAGCTGTTTTTT
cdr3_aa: CASSSPRSGGNTGELFF

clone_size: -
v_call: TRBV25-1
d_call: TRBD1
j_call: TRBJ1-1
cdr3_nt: TGTGCCAGCCAGGGACAGGTGAACACTGAAGCTTTCTTT
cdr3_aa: CASQGQVNTEAFF

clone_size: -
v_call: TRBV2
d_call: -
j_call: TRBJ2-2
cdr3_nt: TGTGCCAGCACGCTAGCGAGGAACACCGGGGAGCTGTTTTTT
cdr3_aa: CASTLARNTGELFF

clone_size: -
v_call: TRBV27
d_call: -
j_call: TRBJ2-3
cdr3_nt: TGTGCCAGCAGACCGACAGGGACTAGACCCACAGATACGCAGTATTTT
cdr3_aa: CASRPTGTRPTDTQYF

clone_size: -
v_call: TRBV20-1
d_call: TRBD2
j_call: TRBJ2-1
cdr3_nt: TGCAGTGCTAGTCGGCTAGCGGGAGGGGAATACAATGAGCAGTTCTTC
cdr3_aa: CSASRLAGGEYNEQFF

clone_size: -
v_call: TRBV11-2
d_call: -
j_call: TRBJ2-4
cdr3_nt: TGTGCCAGCAGCATCGGGTCCTTAGCCAAAAACATTCAGTACTTC
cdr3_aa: CASSIGSLAKNIQYF

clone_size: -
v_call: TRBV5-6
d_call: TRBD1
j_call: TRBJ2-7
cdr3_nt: TGTGCCAGCAGCCTACCAAAGGACAGGGTCGACGAGCAGTACTTC
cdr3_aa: CASSLPKDRVDEQYF

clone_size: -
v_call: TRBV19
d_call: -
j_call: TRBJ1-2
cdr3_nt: TGTGCCAGTAGTTCGCAAGGGGCAGCTAACTATGGCTACACCTTC
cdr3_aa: CASSSQGAANYGYTF

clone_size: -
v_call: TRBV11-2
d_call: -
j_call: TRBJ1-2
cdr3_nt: TGTGCCAGCAGCCGGATCGCCCTAGACGGGGGCTACACCTTC
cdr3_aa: CASSRIALDGGYTF

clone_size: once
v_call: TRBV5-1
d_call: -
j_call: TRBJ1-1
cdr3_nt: TGCGCCAGCAGCTTGGGACTTACCAACACTGAAGCTTTCTTT
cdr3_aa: CASSLGLTNTEAFF

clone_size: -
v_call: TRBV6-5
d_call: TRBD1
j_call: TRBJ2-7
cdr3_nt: TGTGCCAGCAGTTTACTGACAGGGAAAGAATACGAGCAGTACTTC
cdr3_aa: CASSLLTGKEYEQYF

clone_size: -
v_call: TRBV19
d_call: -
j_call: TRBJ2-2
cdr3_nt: TGTGCCAGTAGGAGACAGGTCCTCACCGGGGAGCTGTTTTTT
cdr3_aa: CASRRQVLTGELFF

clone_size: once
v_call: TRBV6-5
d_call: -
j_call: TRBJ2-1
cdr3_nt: TGTGCCAGCAGAAGCCCAAGCACTAATGAGCAGTTCTTC
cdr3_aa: CASRSPSTNEQFF

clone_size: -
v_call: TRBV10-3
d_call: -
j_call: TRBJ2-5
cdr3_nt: TGTGCCATCAGTGAGTCCGGGCAAGCGGCCCAGTACTTC
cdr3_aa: CAISESGQAAQYF